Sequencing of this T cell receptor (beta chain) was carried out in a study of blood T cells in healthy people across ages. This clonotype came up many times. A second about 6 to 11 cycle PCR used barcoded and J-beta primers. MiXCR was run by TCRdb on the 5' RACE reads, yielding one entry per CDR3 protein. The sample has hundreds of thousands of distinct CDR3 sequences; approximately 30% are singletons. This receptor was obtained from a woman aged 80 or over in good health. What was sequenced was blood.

DNA for the CDR3: TGCAGTGCTAGAGAAAGCGGGGGGGCAGATACGCAGTATTTT. Translating gives CSARESGGADTQYF. The chain carries TRBV20-1 and TRBJ2-3; 10 positions agree with TRBD2. V shed 0 bases, J shed 4 bases, and the junction held 1 base outside the gene matches. The CDR3 loop spans 14 amino acids. Per germline, CDR1 DFQATT and CDR2 SNEGSKA (reference sequence).